This T cell receptor (beta chain) was profiled in a study of T-cell reconstitution after alpha-beta-depleted transplantation in children. CDR1 and CDR2 from the germline V gene are MNHEY and SVGAGI. The CDR3 extends over 15 amino acids. The V end was cut by 5 bases, the J end by 0 bases, with 10 bases between. Unique molecular identifiers were used to barcode this TCRbeta library. TCRdb re-derived calls from the PCR reads in MiXCR, one entry per CDR3 protein. The profile shows approximately 300,000 distinct CDR3 sequences, 11% of them singletons. This clonotype occurred many times. Its target is unknown. The study, taken as a whole, reports: TCRbeta diversity was high at day 60 in some patients (a result of surviving recipient T cells and thymic progenitors). Several hundred rapidly expanded clones from non-depleted graft cells reportedly supplied alpha-beta T cells about two months post-transplant. T-cell counts and diversity at one year post-transplant came mainly from newly produced T cells.

The chain uses TRBV6-5 and TRBJ2-2; D remains unclear. Sequencing used peripheral blood, obtained 180 days after TCRalphabeta/CD19-depleted stem cell transplant. The source of this sequence is a male patient aged 2 to 10 who had a stem cell transplant for chronic granulomatous disease, so the T cells may come from the graft donor. As DNA, the CDR3 is TGTGCCAGCAGTAACGGCGCCCCGAACACCGGGGAGCTGTTTTTT. This translates into CASSNGAPNTGELFF.